This TCR beta chain was sequenced for a study of OX40 agonist ivuxolimab in advanced cancers. The CDR3 covers 19 residues. J was trimmed by 3 bases and V by 2 bases; bases with no gene match: 12. Germline CDR1 is SGHVS and CDR2 is FQNEAQ. With respect to this clone: The target antigen is unknown.

Overall study findings and caveats: Average numbers of expanded clones were greater in CD8+ T cells than in CD4+. Expanded peripheral T cell antigen specificity was not determined.

Produced via immunoSEQ multiplex PCR; TCRdb's table is partial and in-frame only. The table records 45,000 to 70,000 clones, more than 70% of them present only once. The material was CD4+ or CD8+ T cells sorted from blood, obtained in a trial of the OX40 agonist ivuxolimab. The sequence derives from an adult with an advanced solid tumor such as melanoma, head and neck, liver or kidney cancer. V and J are TRBV7-8 and TRBJ2-4; TRBD1 aligns across 11 bases. This CDR3 is CASSLKVPGQGEDKNIQYF. CDR3 nucleotides: TGTGCCAGCAGCTTAAAAGTCCCGGGACAGGGGGAGGACAAAAACATTCAGTACTTC.